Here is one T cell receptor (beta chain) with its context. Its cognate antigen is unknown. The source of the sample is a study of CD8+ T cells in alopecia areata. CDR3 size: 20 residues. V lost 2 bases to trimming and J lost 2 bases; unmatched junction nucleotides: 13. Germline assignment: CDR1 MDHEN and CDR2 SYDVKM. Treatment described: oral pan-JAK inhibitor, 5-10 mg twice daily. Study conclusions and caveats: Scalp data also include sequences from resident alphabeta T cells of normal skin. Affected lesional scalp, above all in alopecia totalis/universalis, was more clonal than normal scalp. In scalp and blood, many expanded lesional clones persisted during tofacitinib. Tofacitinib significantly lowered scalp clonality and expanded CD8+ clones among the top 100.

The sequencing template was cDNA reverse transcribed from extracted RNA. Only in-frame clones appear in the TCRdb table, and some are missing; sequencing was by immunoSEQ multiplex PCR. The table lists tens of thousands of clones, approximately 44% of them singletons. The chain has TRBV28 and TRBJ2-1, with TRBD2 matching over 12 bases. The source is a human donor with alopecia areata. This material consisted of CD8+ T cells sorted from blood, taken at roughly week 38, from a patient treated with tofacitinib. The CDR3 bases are TGTGCCAGCAGTTTAAACCTTTGGACTAGCGGGACTTCTACCTACAATGAGCAGTTCTTC. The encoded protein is CASSLNLWTSGTSTYNEQFF.